The 23 T cell receptor beta chains reported below all come from one sample, sequenced in a study of CD8 T cells in Susac syndrome. Reverse transcription used about 0.45 to 1 ug RNA and random hexamers. One entry per CDR3 protein, called by TCRdb with MiXCR from the immunoSEQ multiplex PCR reads. This sample carries roughly 140,000 distinct CDR3 sequences, about 94% of them seen once, and the ten largest clones take over 0.2%. The sample taken for sequencing was CD8+ T cells from PBMCs. The receptor source for this set is a human donor with multiple sclerosis.

V is TRBV3-1 and J is TRBJ1-1; possibly TRBD1 for D (5 bases). Germline-derived CDR1 and CDR2 are LGHDT and YNNKEL (reference sequence). CDR3 size: 16 residues. Trimming stripped 0 bases from V and 1 base from J, with 12 bases between. The CDR3 is CASSQEDPGPNTEAFF. The CDR3, as DNA: TGTGCCAGCAGCCAAGAAGACCCAGGGCCGAACACTGAAGCTTTCTTT.

The V and J genes are TRBV7-9 and TRBJ1-4; D is undetermined. The CDR3 length is 11 residues. In germline, CDR1 is SEHNR, CDR2 FQNEAQ (reference sequence). V was cut by 6 bases and J by 8 bases, with 7 bases left in between. CDR3 protein: CASSPAEKLFF. CDR3 coding DNA: TGTGCCAGCAGTCCCGCGGAAAAACTGTTTTTT.

The V and J genes are TRBV7-2 and TRBJ2-7, with TRBD1 as a possible D gene (6 bases). This CDR3 has 15 amino acids. Trimming cost V 1 base and J 5 bases, with 15 bases left between them. The germline V gene encodes CDR1 SGHTA and CDR2 FQGNSA. CDR3 coding DNA: TGTGCCAGCAGCTTAGAAACAGGGATCGTCGACGAGCAGTACTTC. Its protein is CASSLETGIVDEQYF.

The chain uses TRBV28 and TRBJ2-3; 10 bases line up with TRBD2. The V and J ends lost 3 bases and 0 bases, in that order; junction bases with no gene match: 9. The CDR3 covers 18 residues. CDR1 and CDR2 from the germline V gene are MDHEN and SYDVKM. The CDR3 DNA sequence: TGTGCCAGCAGTTTTAGCCCCACTAGCGGGGTTAGCACAGATACGCAGTATTTT. This translates into CASSFSPTSGVSTDTQYF.

The CDR3 nucleotides read TGTGCCAGCAGTCCCCGACTAGCTGGGGAGTACTTC. As protein: CASSPRLAGEYF. The V call is TRBV12-3 or TRBV12-4, the J call TRBJ2-5; 7 nucleotides align to TRBD2. This CDR3 region has 12 residues. The V and J ends lost 5 bases and 12 bases, in that order; junction bases with no gene match: 9.

The rearrangement links TRBV9 to TRBJ2-2, with a weak D call TRBD1 (6 bases). CDR3 length: 13 amino acids. Germline V gene sequence: CDR1 SGDLS, CDR2 YYNGEE. Trimming removed 1 base at V and 5 bases at J, with 6 bases between. CDR3 sequence (DNA): TGTGCCAGCAGCGTACAGGGGACCGGGGAGCTGTTTTTT. Translated: CASSVQGTGELFF.

This clonotype has only one observation. This chain joins TRBV4-1 and TRBJ2-5; D assignment may be TRBD1 or TRBD2 (5 bases each). V dropped 0 bases and J dropped 3 bases, with 17 bases sitting between them. The CDR3 extends over 17 amino acids. Germline V lookup: CDR1 MGHRA, CDR2 YSYEKL. CDR3 nucleotide sequence: TGCGCCAGCAGCCAAGATGTTCGGGGCCCACCAAAAGAGACCCAGTACTTC. It specifies CASSQDVRGPPKETQYF.

This chain links TRBV30 with TRBJ2-3; D is perhaps TRBD2 (6 bases). The CDR3 extends over 17 amino acids. V was clipped by 6 bases and J by 5 bases, with 27 bases between them. Per the germline V gene, CDR1 is GTSNPN and CDR2 is SVGIG (reference sequence). The CDR3 loop is CACRGPRTGLWEDTQYF. The CDR3, as DNA: TGTGCCTGCCGAGGGCCCCGGACGGGACTTTGGGAAGATACGCAGTATTTT. Using reference TRBV30 and TRBJ2-3 for the parts outside the CDR3, the full variable domain is SQTIHQWPATLVQPVGSPLSLECTVEGTSNPNLYWYRQAAGRGLQLLFYSVGIGQISSEVPQNLSASRPQDRQFILSSKKLLLSDSGFYLCACRGPRTGLWEDTQYFGPGTRLTVL.

The gene calls are TRBV10-2 and TRBJ2-1; a possible D gene is TRBD2 (5 bases). V was pared by 3 bases and J by 8 bases, with 8 bases between. This CDR3 has 12 residues. Germline assignment: CDR1 WSHSY and CDR2 SAAADI. The CDR3 DNA follows: TGCGCCAGCAGTGATTGGACTCATGAGCAGTTCTTC. Encoded protein: CASSDWTHEQFF.

The gene calls are TRBV20-1 and TRBJ2-1, with D unclear. Germline-derived CDR1 and CDR2 are DFQATT and SNEGSKA (reference sequence). CDR3 length: 14 amino acids. The V and J ends lost 0 bases and 3 bases respectively, with 9 bases between them. CDR3 DNA sequence: TGCAGTGCTAGAGATCTGAGCTACTACAATGAGCAGTTCTTC. Amino acid sequence: CSARDLSYYNEQFF.

The chain couples TRBV9 to TRBJ2-1; D ambiguous. V was shortened by 0 bases and J by 5 bases, with 6 bases between the two germline ends. The CDR3 runs 13 residues. Germline V gives CDR1 SGDLS, CDR2 YYNGEE. DNA for the CDR3: TGTGCCAGCAGCGTAGAGGACCACAATGAGCAGTTCTTC. This translates into CASSVEDHNEQFF.

J is TRBJ2-1 and V is TRBV2, with D possibly TRBD2 on 5 matching bases. Trimming took 6 bases from V and 10 from J, leaving 19 bases between them. The CDR3 sequence is 14 residues long. CDR1 and CDR2 from the germline V gene are SNHLY and FYNNEI. The CDR3 DNA reads TGTGCCAGCAGCGCAAAGCCCCTAGCTGCGGAGCAGTTCTTC. Translated: CASSAKPLAAEQFF. Filled out from reference TRBV2 and TRBJ2-1, the complete variable domain reads EPEVTQTPSHQVTQMGQEVILRCVPISNHLYFYWYRQILGQKVEFLVSFYNNEISEKSEIFDDQFSVERPDGSNFTLKIRSTKLEDSAMYFCASSAKPLAAEQFFGPGTRLTVL.

This clonotype was recorded once. The chain couples TRBV12-5 to TRBJ2-5; the D gene is possibly TRBD2 (5 bases). CDR3 size: 16 residues. Germline CDR1 and CDR2: LGHNT and FRNRAP. Trimming pared 5 bases from V and 1 base from J, leaving 17 bases between. DNA for the CDR3: TGTGCTAGTGGTCCGCTGACTATCCCCCTCCAAGAGACCCAGTACTTC. Protein product: CASGPLTIPLQETQYF. Full variable domain (outside the CDR3, taken from reference TRBV12-5 and TRBJ2-5): DARVTQTPRHKVTEMGQEVTMRCQPILGHNTVFWYRQTMMQGLELLAYFRNRAPLDDSGMPKDRFSAEMPDATLATLKIQPSEPRDSAVYFCASGPLTIPLQETQYFGPGTRLLVL.

The chain has TRBV6-4 and TRBJ2-1, with 8 bases identical to TRBD2. J gave up 7 bases and V 0 bases, and 8 bases lay outside the gene matches. There are 16 residues in the CDR3. Germline CDR1 is MRHNA and CDR2 is SNTAGT. The CDR3 is CASSDSGRGVANEQFF. The CDR3 DNA follows: TGTGCCAGCAGTGACTCGGGGCGGGGGGTCGCTAATGAGCAGTTCTTC.

The genes are TRBV27 and TRBJ2-2; the D call may be TRBD1 or TRBD2 (5 bases each). Looked up from germline, CDR1 is MNHEY and CDR2 is SMNVEV (reference sequence). The CDR3 runs 19 residues. Deletions cut 0 bases from V and 4 bases from J, with 21 bases between. The DNA of the CDR3 is TGTGCCAGCAGTTTATCGGGGGACGGGGTTCTTTGGAGCACCGGGGAGCTGTTTTTT. Its protein is CASSLSGDGVLWSTGELFF.

Written as DNA, the CDR3 is TGTGCCAGCAGTCACCCCCCCCCGGGGCAGGGGAGGAACACTGAAGCTTTCTTT. Translation gives CASSHPPPGQGRNTEAFF. The chain is built from TRBV28 and TRBJ1-1, with D possibly TRBD1 on 6 matching bases. The CDR3 consists of 18 residues. Trimming pared 5 bases from V and 1 base from J, leaving 23 bases between. The germline V gene encodes CDR1 MDHEN and CDR2 SYDVKM.

The chain links TRBV9 to TRBJ1-2; no definite D call. Germline CDR1 SGDLS, CDR2 YYNGEE. V lost 0 bases, J lost 5 bases, and 11 bases lay in between. This CDR3 contains 14 residues. The CDR3 bases are TGTGCCAGCAGCGTAGGCACCCGGGGTTATGGCTACACCTTC. Translated, it gives CASSVGTRGYGYTF.

This chain joins TRBV15 and TRBJ1-1, with D possibly matching TRBD1 (6 bases). The CDR3 length is 13 residues. The germline V gene encodes CDR1 LNHNV and CDR2 YYDKDF (reference sequence). Trimming cost V 1 base and J 6 bases, with 9 bases left between them. CDR3 in amino acids: CATSRASGAEAFF. The DNA of the CDR3 is TGTGCCACCAGCAGAGCCTCAGGGGCTGAAGCTTTCTTT.

This CDR3 reads CSVEDRVRSNEQFF. CDR3 nucleotides: TGCAGCGTTGAGGACAGGGTTAGGTCCAATGAGCAGTTCTTC. The J gene is TRBJ2-1, the V gene TRBV29-1, with 8 bases lining up with TRBD1. V was pared by 3 bases and J by 6 bases, with 7 bases of the junction left unmatched. Germline V gene lookup returns CDR1 SQVTM and CDR2 ANQGSEA. The CDR3 runs to 14 residues.

The V call is TRBV27, the J call TRBJ1-5; no definite D call. V was shortened by 2 bases and J by 3 bases, with 8 bases between the two germline ends. Germline CDR1 reads MNHEY; CDR2 reads SMNVEV (reference sequence). This CDR3 comprises 14 residues. The CDR3 region has the DNA TGTGCCAGCAGTTTAATCGGTTCCAATCAGCCCCAGCATTTT. It specifies CASSLIGSNQPQHF.

The chain carries TRBV13 and TRBJ1-3; no firm D call. CDR1 and CDR2 (germline): PRHDT, FYEKMQ (reference sequence). This CDR3 spans 15 amino acids. The V end lost 1 base, the J end lost 4 bases, and 11 bases lay between the germline ends. The DNA of the CDR3 is TGTGCCAGCAGCTTAGCGCACGGGAAAGGAAACACCATATATTTT. This sequence encodes CASSLAHGKGNTIYF.

The chain has TRBV13 and TRBJ1-2; TRBD1 matches at 12 bases. This CDR3 is 16 amino acids long. Germline-derived CDR1 and CDR2 are PRHDT and FYEKMQ (reference sequence). V dropped 3 bases and J dropped 2; count of bases not matched to a gene: 4. Here the CDR3 DNA reads TGTGCCAGCAGCTTCGGGACAGGGGGCGGGAACTATGGCTACACCTTC. As protein: CASSFGTGGGNYGYTF.

The chain joins TRBV4-2 to TRBJ1-1; possibly TRBD1 for D (5 bases). V was cut by 0 bases and J by 0 bases, with 14 bases left in between. The CDR3 runs to 17 residues. Looked up from germline, CDR1 is LGHNA and CDR2 is YNFKEQ. CDR3 amino acids: CASSQDPQGDVNTEAFF. The DNA of the CDR3 is TGTGCCAGCAGCCAAGATCCGCAGGGAGACGTGAACACTGAAGCTTTCTTT.